This T cell receptor beta chain was captured in a study of blood T cell repertoires in COVID-19. Overall study: From T cells, B-cell-depleted T cells, or PBMCs came the material, which was cDNA or gDNA.

This CDR3 contains 15 residues. V dropped 2 bases and J dropped 2; count of bases not matched to a gene: 2. The germline CDR1 and CDR2 sequences are MNHEY and SVGAGI. Measured with immunoSEQ multiplex PCR; TCRdb has only the in-frame clones, and not every one. This table has about 200,000 clones, about 88% appearing once. The TCR originated in a man in his forties with active or convalescent COVID-19. What was sequenced was peripheral blood. The rearrangement joins TRBV6-5 to TRBJ2-3; TRBD1 matches 9 bases. The CDR3 is CASSYGDRATDTQYF. The CDR3, as DNA: TGTGCCAGCAGTTACGGGGACAGGGCCACAGATACGCAGTATTTT.